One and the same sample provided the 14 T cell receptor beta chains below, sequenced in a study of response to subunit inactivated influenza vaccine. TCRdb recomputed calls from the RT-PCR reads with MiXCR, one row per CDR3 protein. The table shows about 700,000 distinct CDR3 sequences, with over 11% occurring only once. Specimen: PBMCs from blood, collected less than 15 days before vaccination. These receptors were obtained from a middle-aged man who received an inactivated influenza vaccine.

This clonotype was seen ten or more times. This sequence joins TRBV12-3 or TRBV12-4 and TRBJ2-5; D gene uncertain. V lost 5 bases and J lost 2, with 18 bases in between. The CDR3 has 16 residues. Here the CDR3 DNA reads TGTGCCAGCAGTCTATCAAGTTGGGGATTTCAAGAGACCCAGTACTTC. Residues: CASSLSSWGFQETQYF.

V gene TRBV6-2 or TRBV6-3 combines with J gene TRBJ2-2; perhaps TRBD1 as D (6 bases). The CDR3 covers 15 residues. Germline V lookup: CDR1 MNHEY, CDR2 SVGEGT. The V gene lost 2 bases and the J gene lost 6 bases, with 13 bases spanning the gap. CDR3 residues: CASSYTGQFSGELFF. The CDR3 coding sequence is TGTGCCAGCAGTTACACCGGACAGTTCTCCGGGGAGCTGTTTTTT.

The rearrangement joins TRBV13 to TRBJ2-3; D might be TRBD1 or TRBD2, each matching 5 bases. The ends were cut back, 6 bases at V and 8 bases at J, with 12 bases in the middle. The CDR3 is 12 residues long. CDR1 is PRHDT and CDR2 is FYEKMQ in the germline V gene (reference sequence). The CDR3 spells CASRGESGTQYF. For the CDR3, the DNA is TGTGCCAGCAGGGGGGAGTCGGGTACGCAGTATTTT.

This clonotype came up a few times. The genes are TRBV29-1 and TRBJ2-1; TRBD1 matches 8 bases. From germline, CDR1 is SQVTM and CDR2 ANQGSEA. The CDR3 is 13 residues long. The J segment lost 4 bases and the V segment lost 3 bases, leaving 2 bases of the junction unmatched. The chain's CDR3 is CSVDRGRYNEQFF. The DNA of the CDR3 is TGCAGCGTTGACAGGGGGCGGTACAATGAGCAGTTCTTC.

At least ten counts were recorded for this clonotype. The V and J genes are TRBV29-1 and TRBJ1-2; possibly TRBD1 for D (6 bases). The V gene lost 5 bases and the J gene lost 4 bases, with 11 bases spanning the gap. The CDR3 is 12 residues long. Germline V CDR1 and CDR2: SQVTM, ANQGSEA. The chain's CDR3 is CSVSDRRYGYTF. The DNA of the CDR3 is TGCAGCGTTTCGGACAGACGCTATGGCTACACCTTC.

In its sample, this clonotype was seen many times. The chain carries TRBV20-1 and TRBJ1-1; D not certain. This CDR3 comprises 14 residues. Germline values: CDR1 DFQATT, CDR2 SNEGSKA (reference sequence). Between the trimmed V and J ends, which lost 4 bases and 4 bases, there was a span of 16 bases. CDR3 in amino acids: CSAKARTFLTEAFF. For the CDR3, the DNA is TGCAGTGCTAAAGCCCGGACTTTTCTCACTGAAGCTTTCTTT.

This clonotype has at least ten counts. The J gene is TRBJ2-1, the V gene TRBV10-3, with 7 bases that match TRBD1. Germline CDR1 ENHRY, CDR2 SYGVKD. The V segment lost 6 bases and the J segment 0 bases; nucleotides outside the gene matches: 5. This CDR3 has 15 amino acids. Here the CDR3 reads CAIRAGTDSYNEQFF. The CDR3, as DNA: TGTGCCATCAGGGCCGGGACAGACTCCTACAATGAGCAGTTCTTC.

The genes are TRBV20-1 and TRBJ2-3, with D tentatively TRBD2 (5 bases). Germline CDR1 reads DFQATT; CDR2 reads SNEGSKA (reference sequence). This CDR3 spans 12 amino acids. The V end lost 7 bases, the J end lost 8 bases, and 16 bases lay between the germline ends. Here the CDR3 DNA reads TGCAGTGAGCGGAGCCCGTCGGCTACGCAGTATTTT. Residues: CSERSPSATQYF.

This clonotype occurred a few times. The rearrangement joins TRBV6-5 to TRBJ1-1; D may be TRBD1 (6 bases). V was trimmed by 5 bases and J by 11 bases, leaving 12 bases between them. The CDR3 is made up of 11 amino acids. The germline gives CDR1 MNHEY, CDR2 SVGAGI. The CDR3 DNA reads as TGTGCCAGCAGTAACAGGGTTATGGCTTTCTTT. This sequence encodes CASSNRVMAFF.

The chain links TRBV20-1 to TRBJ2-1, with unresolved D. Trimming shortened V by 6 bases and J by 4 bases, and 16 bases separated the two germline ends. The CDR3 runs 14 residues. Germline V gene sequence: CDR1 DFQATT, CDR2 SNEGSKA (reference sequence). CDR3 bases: TGCAGTGCCACGCCCTTACAGAGATACAATGAGCAGTTCTTC. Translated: CSATPLQRYNEQFF.

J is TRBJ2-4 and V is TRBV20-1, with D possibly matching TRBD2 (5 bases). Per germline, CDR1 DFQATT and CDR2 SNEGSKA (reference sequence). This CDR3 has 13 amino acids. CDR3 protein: CSGAGATKNIQYF. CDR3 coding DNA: TGCAGCGGCGCGGGTGCAACCAAAAACATTCAGTACTTC.

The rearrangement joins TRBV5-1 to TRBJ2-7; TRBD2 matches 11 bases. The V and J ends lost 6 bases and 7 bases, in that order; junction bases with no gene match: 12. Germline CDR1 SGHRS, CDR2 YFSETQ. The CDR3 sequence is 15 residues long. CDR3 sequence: CASTPSSGGAREQYF. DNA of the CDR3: TGCGCCAGCACCCCGAGTAGCGGGGGGGCGAGGGAGCAGTACTTC.

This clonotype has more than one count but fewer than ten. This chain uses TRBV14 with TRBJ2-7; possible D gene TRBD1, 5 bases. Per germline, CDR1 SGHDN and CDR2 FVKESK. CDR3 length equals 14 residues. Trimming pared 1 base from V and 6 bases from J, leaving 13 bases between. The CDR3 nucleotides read TGTGCCAGCAGCCAAGCGGCTGCAGGGCCCGAGCAGTACTTC. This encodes CASSQAAAGPEQYF.

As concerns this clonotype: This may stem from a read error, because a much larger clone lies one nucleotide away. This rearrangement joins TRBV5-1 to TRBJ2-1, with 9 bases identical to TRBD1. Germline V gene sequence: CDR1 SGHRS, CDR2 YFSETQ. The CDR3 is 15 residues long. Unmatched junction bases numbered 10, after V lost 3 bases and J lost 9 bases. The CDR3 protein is CASSSGTGGLTEQFF. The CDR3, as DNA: TGCGCCAGCAGCTCGGGTACAGGGGGCTTGACTGAGCAGTTCTTC.